The sequence of this TCR beta chain was determined in a study of breast tumors, draining lymph nodes, adjacent tissues. Findings and caveats of the study: Tumor repertoires ranked between lymph nodes and nontumor tissue in diversity, with V and J gene preferences.

This clonotype was seen at least ten times. Its specificity is not known. Breast cancer patients provided tissue from their axillary draining lymph nodes. MiXCR, applied by TCRdb to the multiplex PCR reads, yields one record per CDR3 protein. Of 70,000 to 85,000 distinct CDR3 sequences detected, roughly a fifth appear once; the ten largest clones hold 2.4%. CDR3 size: 16 residues. CDR1 and CDR2 from the germline V gene are SGHNT and YYREEE (reference sequence). The ends were cut back, 0 bases at V and 5 bases at J, with 18 bases in the middle. This receptor was obtained from a female donor with breast cancer. Some clones in this sample may be carry-over from other donors' samples. The source material was axillary lymph node tissue. The chain joins TRBV5-4 to TRBJ2-7, with D possibly matching TRBD2 (6 bases). The CDR3 region is CASSLDFTGARNEQYF. The DNA of the CDR3 is TGTGCCAGCAGCTTGGATTTTACGGGAGCGAGAAACGAGCAGTACTTC.